A selection of T cell receptor beta chains follows, all from one sample in a study of T cells after yellow fever vaccination. TCRdb reprocessed the 5' RACE reads with MiXCR, giving one entry per CDR3 protein. The profile shows about 320,000 distinct CDR3 sequences, roughly 7% of them singletons. This specimen was PBMCs, taken about 41 days after the first yellow fever vaccination. The receptors stem from a man between 18 and 29 years old who received the YFV17D yellow fever vaccine. CDR3s include the opening cysteine and the closing phenylalanine or tryptophan. D genes are given only for firm matches. Size is omitted from some rows. Given values are once, few, many or a class for expanded clones.

>TRBV5-5|-|few|TRBJ1-4
CASSVTGLWEKLFF
TGTGCCAGCAGCGTAACAGGGTTGTGGGAAAAACTGTTTTTT
>TRBV6-1|-|-|TRBJ2-2
CASSRPLGGELFF
TGTGCCAGCAGCCGCCCCCTAGGTGGGGAGCTGTTTTTT
>TRBV20-1|TRBD1|-|TRBJ1-2
CSATNTGGNYGYTF
TGCAGTGCTACCAACACAGGGGGCAACTATGGCTACACCTTC
>TRBV19|-|-|TRBJ2-3
CASSRTEESTDTQYF
TGTGCCAGTAGTAGGACAGAGGAAAGCACAGATACGCAGTATTTT
>TRBV5-1|-|-|TRBJ2-5
CASSPLQGSETQYF
TGCGCCAGCAGCCCTCTACAGGGTTCTGAGACCCAGTACTTC
>TRBV12-3/TRBV12-4|-|-|TRBJ2-5
CASSNRATGTQYF
TGTGCCAGCAGTAACCGGGCCACCGGGACCCAGTACTTC
>TRBV29-1|-|few|TRBJ1-5
CSATYPGTPQHF
TGCAGCGCCACCTACCCAGGGACGCCCCAGCATTTT
>TRBV14|-|-|TRBJ2-3
CASSQGPPDTQYF
TGTGCCAGCAGCCAAGGGCCGCCTGATACGCAGTATTTT
>TRBV6-2/TRBV6-3|-|-|TRBJ1-2
CASGPGGYTF
TGTGCCAGCGGGCCTGGAGGCTACACCTTC
>TRBV4-3|TRBD1|few|TRBJ2-1
CASSQQQGVQFF
TGCGCCAGCAGCCAACAACAGGGGGTCCAGTTCTTC
>TRBV15|-|few|TRBJ2-2
CAVCDGPTGELFF
TGTGCCGTCTGTGATGGGCCCACCGGGGAGCTGTTTTTT
>TRBV30|-|many|TRBJ1-2
CAYSPDYTF
TGTGCCTACTCCCCTGACTACACCTTC
>TRBV4-3|-|few|TRBJ2-3
CASSQAPGMDTQYF
TGCGCCAGCAGCCAAGCGCCAGGGATGGATACGCAGTATTTT
>TRBV6-1|-|few|TRBJ1-5
CASSSGTSGRQPQHF
TGTGCCAGCAGCTCCGGGACAAGTGGGCGTCAGCCCCAGCATTTT
>TRBV6-5|TRBD2|-|TRBJ2-3
CASSYDPLAGGSDTQYF
TGTGCCAGCAGTTATGATCCGCTAGCGGGGGGTTCAGATACGCAGTATTTT
>TRBV4-3|-|-|TRBJ1-1
CASSQAEAANTEAFF
TGCGCCAGCAGCCAGGCGGAGGCGGCGAACACTGAAGCTTTCTTT
>TRBV5-5|-|few|TRBJ1-2
CASSPGSRGAYGYTF
TGTGCCAGCAGCCCAGGTAGCAGGGGAGCCTATGGCTACACCTTC
>TRBV7-2|-|-|TRBJ2-5
CASSYSDGTQYF
TGTGCCAGCAGCTACTCCGACGGGACCCAGTACTTC
>TRBV12-3/TRBV12-4|-|-|TRBJ1-1
CASSFGTLYTEAFF
TGTGCCAGCAGTTTTGGGACCCTGTACACTGAAGCTTTCTTT
>TRBV29-1|-|few|TRBJ1-2
CSVDVAAGYGYTF
TGCAGCGTTGACGTGGCAGCAGGCTATGGCTACACCTTC
>TRBV6-5|-|-|TRBJ2-5
CASSFGRAVGETQYF
TGTGCCAGCAGTTTCGGCCGGGCGGTGGGAGAGACCCAGTACTTC
>TRBV6-4|TRBD1|-|TRBJ2-2
CASSDSTGGGELFF
TGTGCCAGCAGTGACTCGACAGGGGGCGGGGAGCTGTTTTTT
>TRBV4-2|TRBD1|many|TRBJ2-7
CASSQPGQNYEQYF
TGTGCCAGCAGCCAGCCGGGACAGAATTACGAGCAGTACTTC
>TRBV20-1|-|many|TRBJ1-2
CSARTGAQYGYTF
TGCAGTGCTAGAACGGGGGCGCAATATGGCTACACCTTC
>TRBV9|-|many|TRBJ2-7
CASSVGSPSYEQYF
TGTGCCAGCAGCGTAGGGTCCCCCTCCTACGAGCAGTACTTC
>TRBV10-3|-|-|TRBJ1-3
CAISAAPSGNTIYF
TGTGCCATCAGTGCGGCCCCGTCTGGAAACACCATATATTTT
>TRBV5-6|-|-|TRBJ2-5
CASSFGDGETQYF
TGTGCCAGCAGCTTCGGGGATGGAGAGACCCAGTACTTC
>TRBV11-3|-|-|TRBJ2-5
CASSLDAGQQETQYF
TGTGCCAGCAGCTTAGACGCAGGGCAGCAGGAGACCCAGTACTTC
>TRBV6-2/TRBV6-3|-|few|TRBJ2-2
CASKNRPSRNTGELFF
TGTGCCAGCAAAAACCGCCCCTCCAGGAACACCGGGGAGCTGTTTTTT
>TRBV7-3|-|few|TRBJ2-2
CASRPTRDTGELFF
TGTGCCAGCCGCCCAACCCGAGACACCGGGGAGCTGTTTTTT
>TRBV5-1|-|many|TRBJ1-1
CASSLSSRGSHTEAFF
TGCGCCAGCAGCTTGTCTTCCCGGGGGAGTCACACTGAAGCTTTCTTT
>TRBV29-1|-|few|TRBJ2-7
CSVGGQGPIHEQYF
TGCAGCGTTGGGGGGCAGGGACCGATCCACGAGCAGTACTTC
>TRBV6-5|-|many|TRBJ1-6
CASSRGGTARSPLHF
TGTGCCAGCAGTAGGGGGGGTACGGCAAGATCACCCCTCCACTTT
>TRBV6-2/TRBV6-3|-|many|TRBJ2-1
CASSYAKPRNFPGDPLYNEQFF
TGTGCCAGCAGTTACGCCAAACCCCGCAACTTCCCGGGGGACCCCCTATACAATGAGCAGTTCTTC
>TRBV27|-|many|TRBJ2-2
CASSTNGPNTGELFF
TGTGCCAGCAGTACCAATGGGCCGAACACCGGGGAGCTGTTTTTT
>TRBV4-1|-|many|TRBJ1-1
CASSQDTGITEAFF
TGCGCCAGCAGCCAAGATACAGGGATCACTGAAGCTTTCTTT
>TRBV3-1|TRBD1|-|TRBJ1-5
CASSQSDRGFGQPQHF
TGTGCCAGCAGCCAGTCCGACAGGGGCTTTGGACAGCCCCAGCATTTT
>TRBV5-1|TRBD2|many|TRBJ2-1
CASSFSGGPNEQFF
TGCGCCAGCAGCTTTTCGGGGGGGCCAAATGAGCAGTTCTTC
>TRBV27|-|few|TRBJ1-1
CASSPRPENTEAFF
TGTGCCAGCAGTCCTCGTCCAGAGAACACTGAAGCTTTCTTT
>TRBV5-1|TRBD1|many|TRBJ1-5
CASSSGQGNQPQHF
TGTGCCAGCAGCTCGGGACAGGGCAATCAGCCCCAGCATTTT
>TRBV4-3|-|many|TRBJ2-3
CASSQGSAGAYTDTQYF
TGCGCCAGCAGCCAAGGTTCTGCGGGGGCTTACACAGATACGCAGTATTTT
>TRBV20-1|-|-|TRBJ1-5
CSASKGQANQPQHF
TGCAGTGCTTCGAAGGGGCAGGCCAATCAGCCCCAGCATTTT
>TRBV5-1|TRBD1|-|TRBJ1-2
CASSLEGQDYGYTF
TGCGCCAGCAGCTTGGAGGGACAGGACTATGGCTACACCTTC
>TRBV7-6|-|few|TRBJ1-2
CASSLGPVAGGGYTF
TGTGCCAGCAGCTTAGGACCGGTCGCGGGGGGGGGCTACACCTTC
>TRBV5-5|TRBD1|-|TRBJ2-2
CASSPFRQGATGELFF
TGTGCCAGCAGTCCATTCCGACAGGGGGCCACCGGGGAGCTGTTTTTT
>TRBV9|-|-|TRBJ1-2
CASSVREGYGYTF
TGTGCCAGCAGCGTACGTGAGGGCTATGGCTACACCTTC
>TRBV6-2/TRBV6-3|TRBD1|-|TRBJ2-1
CASSYTIRDSHNEQFF
TGTGCCAGCAGTTACACGATCCGGGACAGCCACAATGAGCAGTTCTTC
>TRBV19|-|few|TRBJ2-3
CASGTGGFFTDTQYF
TGTGCCAGTGGGACGGGGGGCTTTTTCACAGATACGCAGTATTTT
>TRBV6-2/TRBV6-3|-|few|TRBJ2-2
CASSPGTTYTGELFF
TGTGCCAGCAGTCCGGGGACAACCTACACCGGGGAGCTGTTTTTT
>TRBV27|-|many|TRBJ1-1
CASTIRWGGEAFF
TGTGCCAGCACCATCCGATGGGGGGGAGAAGCTTTCTTT
>TRBV15|-|-|TRBJ1-2
CATSRSLIQGEGSVNYGYTF
TGTGCCACCAGCAGATCCTTAATCCAGGGAGAGGGTAGCGTTAACTATGGCTACACCTTC
>TRBV6-2/TRBV6-3|TRBD2|many|TRBJ2-1
CASSPRTSGANEQFF
TGTGCCAGCAGCCCAAGGACTAGCGGGGCCAATGAGCAGTTCTTC
>TRBV30|-|few|TRBJ2-5
CAWARGLRETQYF
TGTGCCTGGGCGAGGGGCTTGAGAGAGACCCAGTACTTC